These T cell receptor beta chains were read from a single sample in a study of blood T cell repertoires in COVID-19. Profiled with immunoSEQ multiplex PCR; TCRdb holds only in-frame clones, not every one. This table holds about 130,000 clones, 90% found once. What was sequenced was peripheral blood. These receptors were taken from a man aged 50-60 years with active COVID-19. The CDR3 runs from the conserved cysteine through the conserved F or W. D genes are given only for firm matches. Not all rows give a size; the values are once, few, many and, for expanded clones, a class.

clone size: -; J gene: TRBJ2-2; V gene: TRBV19; D gene: -; CDR3 protein: CASLMANTGELFF; CDR3 DNA: TGTGCCAGTTTGATGGCCAACACCGGGGAGCTGTTTTTT
clone size: -; J gene: TRBJ1-1; V gene: TRBV3-1/TRBV3-2; D gene: -; CDR3 protein: CASSHRSGFAEAFF; CDR3 DNA: TGTGCCAGCAGCCATCGATCGGGGTTCGCTGAAGCTTTCTTT
clone size: -; J gene: TRBJ2-2; V gene: TRBV28; D gene: -; CDR3 protein: CASSLGVARSGELFF; CDR3 DNA: TGTGCCAGCAGTTTAGGTGTGGCTCGGAGCGGGGAGCTGTTTTTT
clone size: -; J gene: TRBJ1-2; V gene: TRBV4-2; D gene: -; CDR3 protein: CASSLRDADGYTF; CDR3 DNA: TGTGCCAGCAGCTTGCGGGACGCAGATGGCTACACCTTC
clone size: -; J gene: TRBJ2-1; V gene: TRBV3-1/TRBV3-2; D gene: -; CDR3 protein: CASSRDGGAEQFF; CDR3 DNA: TGTGCCAGCAGCCGCGATGGAGGGGCTGAGCAGTTCTTC
clone size: -; J gene: TRBJ2-2; V gene: TRBV7-9; D gene: -; CDR3 protein: CASSFGTLGAPGELFF; CDR3 DNA: TGTGCCAGCAGCTTTGGAACACTGGGGGCGCCCGGGGAGCTGTTTTTT
clone size: -; J gene: TRBJ2-4; V gene: TRBV14; D gene: -; CDR3 protein: CASSQVINIQYF; CDR3 DNA: TGTGCCAGCAGCCAAGTCATTAACATTCAGTACTTC
clone size: -; J gene: TRBJ2-7; V gene: TRBV7-9; D gene: TRBD1; CDR3 protein: CASTPQGAGATYEQYF; CDR3 DNA: TGTGCCAGCACCCCTCAGGGGGCAGGGGCGACCTACGAGCAGTACTTC
clone size: -; J gene: TRBJ1-1; V gene: TRBV6-6; D gene: -; CDR3 protein: CASSHGQSHSNTEAFF; CDR3 DNA: TGTGCCAGCAGCCATGGACAGAGCCACTCGAACACTGAAGCTTTCTTT
clone size: -; J gene: TRBJ1-5; V gene: TRBV19; D gene: -; CDR3 protein: CASSIWRVSNQPQHF; CDR3 DNA: TGTGCCAGTAGTATATGGCGGGTTAGCAATCAGCCCCAGCATTTT
clone size: -; J gene: TRBJ1-1; V gene: TRBV25-1; D gene: -; CDR3 protein: CASSEGRGGGSAFF; CDR3 DNA: TGTGCCAGCAGTGAGGGTCGGGGGGGCGGATCAGCTTTCTTT
clone size: -; J gene: TRBJ1-1; V gene: TRBV19; D gene: TRBD1; CDR3 protein: CASSSKGGQRMNTEAFF; CDR3 DNA: TGTGCCAGTAGTTCCAAAGGGGGACAGAGAATGAACACTGAAGCTTTCTTT
clone size: -; J gene: TRBJ2-7; V gene: TRBV27; D gene: -; CDR3 protein: CASNARGKDYEQYF; CDR3 DNA: TGTGCCAGCAACGCCAGGGGTAAGGACTACGAGCAGTACTTC
clone size: -; J gene: TRBJ2-5; V gene: TRBV2; D gene: -; CDR3 protein: CASSVEVGETQYF; CDR3 DNA: TGTGCCAGCAGTGTGGAGGTAGGGGAGACCCAGTACTTC
clone size: -; J gene: TRBJ1-2; V gene: TRBV2; D gene: -; CDR3 protein: CASSESGNYGYTF; CDR3 DNA: TGTGCCAGCAGTGAGTCAGGGAACTATGGCTACACCTTC
clone size: -; J gene: TRBJ2-2; V gene: TRBV7-9; D gene: TRBD2; CDR3 protein: CASSWTSGRSGELFF; CDR3 DNA: TGTGCCAGCAGCTGGACTAGCGGGAGGTCCGGGGAGCTGTTTTTT
clone size: -; J gene: TRBJ2-3; V gene: TRBV5-1; D gene: TRBD2; CDR3 protein: CASSLVGTSGGTDTQYF; CDR3 DNA: TGCGCCAGCAGCTTGGTTGGGACTAGCGGGGGCACAGATACGCAGTATTTT
clone size: -; J gene: TRBJ1-1; V gene: TRBV5-4; D gene: TRBD1; CDR3 protein: CASSLAGPGTGNTEAFF; CDR3 DNA: TGTGCCAGCAGCTTGGCGGGTCCCGGGACAGGGAACACTGAAGCTTTCTTT
clone size: -; J gene: TRBJ2-5; V gene: TRBV3-1/TRBV3-2; D gene: TRBD2; CDR3 protein: CASSQDRGSGGQETQYF; CDR3 DNA: TGTGCCAGCAGCCAAGATCGGGGTAGCGGGGGACAAGAGACCCAGTACTTC
clone size: once; J gene: TRBJ2-3; V gene: TRBV5-1; D gene: TRBD2; CDR3 protein: CASSFRRGATSTDTQYF; CDR3 DNA: TGCGCCAGCAGCTTCAGGCGGGGGGCAACTAGCACAGATACGCAGTATTTT
clone size: once; J gene: TRBJ1-1; V gene: TRBV19; D gene: -; CDR3 protein: CASRRGFFMNTEAFF; CDR3 DNA: TGTGCCAGTAGGCGCGGATTCTTCATGAACACTGAAGCTTTCTTT
clone size: -; J gene: TRBJ2-1; V gene: TRBV6-4; D gene: -; CDR3 protein: CASSETRDNYNEQFF; CDR3 DNA: TGTGCCAGCAGTGAAACACGGGACAACTACAATGAGCAGTTCTTC
clone size: -; J gene: TRBJ2-1; V gene: TRBV11-3; D gene: TRBD2; CDR3 protein: CASSLDSGRANEQFF; CDR3 DNA: TGTGCCAGCAGCTTAGATAGCGGGAGGGCAAATGAGCAGTTCTTC
clone size: -; J gene: TRBJ2-1; V gene: TRBV5-8; D gene: -; CDR3 protein: CASIESGSSYNEQFF; CDR3 DNA: TGTGCCAGCATCGAGAGCGGTAGCTCCTACAATGAGCAGTTCTTC
clone size: -; J gene: TRBJ1-4; V gene: TRBV2; D gene: TRBD1; CDR3 protein: CAISYPGQGNEKLFF; CDR3 DNA: TGTGCCATCTCATACCCGGGACAGGGGAATGAAAAACTGTTTTTT
clone size: few; J gene: TRBJ2-3; V gene: TRBV6-5; D gene: -; CDR3 protein: CASSYSGGPTDTQYF; CDR3 DNA: TGTGCCAGCAGTTACAGTGGGGGCCCCACAGATACGCAGTATTTT
clone size: -; J gene: TRBJ2-5; V gene: TRBV4-1; D gene: -; CDR3 protein: CASSEIGRGRQETQYF; CDR3 DNA: TGCGCCAGCAGCGAAATCGGCCGGGGGAGACAAGAGACCCAGTACTTC
clone size: -; J gene: TRBJ2-3; V gene: TRBV11-3; D gene: -; CDR3 protein: CASSSRGFHTDTQYF; CDR3 DNA: TGTGCCAGCAGCTCCCGGGGGTTTCACACAGATACGCAGTATTTT
clone size: -; J gene: TRBJ1-1; V gene: TRBV18; D gene: -; CDR3 protein: CASSPPAGANTEAFF; CDR3 DNA: TGTGCCAGCTCACCACCTGCAGGGGCGAACACTGAAGCTTTCTTT
clone size: -; J gene: TRBJ1-4; V gene: TRBV5-5; D gene: -; CDR3 protein: CASSLREFNEKLFF; CDR3 DNA: TGTGCCAGCAGCTTGAGGGAGTTTAATGAAAAACTGTTTTTT
clone size: -; J gene: TRBJ2-1; V gene: TRBV3-1/TRBV3-2; D gene: -; CDR3 protein: CASSRSGRVVYNEQFF; CDR3 DNA: TGTGCCAGCAGTCGTTCCGGCAGGGTAGTATACAATGAGCAGTTCTTC
clone size: -; J gene: TRBJ1-1; V gene: TRBV11-2; D gene: -; CDR3 protein: CASSPLQGTEAFF; CDR3 DNA: TGTGCCAGCAGCCCTTTGCAGGGTACTGAAGCTTTCTTT
clone size: once; J gene: TRBJ2-5; V gene: TRBV7-7; D gene: TRBD2; CDR3 protein: CASSSNRGGAQYF; CDR3 DNA: TGTGCCAGCAGCTCCAATCGGGGGGGGGCCCAGTACTTC
clone size: -; J gene: TRBJ1-1; V gene: TRBV18; D gene: -; CDR3 protein: CASSTLAEAFF; CDR3 DNA: TGTGCCAGCTCAACTTTAGCTGAAGCTTTCTTT
clone size: once; J gene: TRBJ2-1; V gene: TRBV7-2; D gene: TRBD2; CDR3 protein: CASSDPRLAGGYEQFF; CDR3 DNA: TGTGCCAGCAGCGACCCTCGACTAGCGGGAGGATATGAGCAGTTCTTC
clone size: -; J gene: TRBJ2-3; V gene: TRBV4-1; D gene: TRBD2; CDR3 protein: CASSRTSGGADTQYF; CDR3 DNA: TGCGCCAGCAGCCGGACTAGCGGGGGGGCAGATACGCAGTATTTT
clone size: once; J gene: TRBJ1-4; V gene: TRBV5-1; D gene: TRBD1; CDR3 protein: CASSRGQGRRSANEKLFF; CDR3 DNA: TGCGCCAGCAGCCGGGGACAGGGAAGGAGGTCAGCTAATGAAAAACTGTTTTTT
clone size: -; J gene: TRBJ1-6; V gene: TRBV7-2; D gene: TRBD1; CDR3 protein: CASRSQGQGNSPLHF; CDR3 DNA: TGTGCCAGCAGATCACAGGGACAGGGGAATTCACCCCTCCACTTT
clone size: -; J gene: TRBJ1-6; V gene: TRBV4-1; D gene: TRBD1; CDR3 protein: CASSSRDRVDSPLHF; CDR3 DNA: TGCGCCAGCAGCTCCCGGGACAGGGTAGATTCACCCCTCCACTTT
clone size: -; J gene: TRBJ2-3; V gene: TRBV5-4; D gene: TRBD2; CDR3 protein: CASSLGGTSGPDTQYF; CDR3 DNA: TGTGCCAGCAGCTTAGGGGGGACTAGCGGCCCTGATACGCAGTATTTT
clone size: -; J gene: TRBJ1-2; V gene: TRBV5-1; D gene: TRBD1; CDR3 protein: CASSLEGTGVGGYTF; CDR3 DNA: TGCGCCAGCAGCTTGGAAGGGACAGGGGTTGGTGGCTACACCTTC
clone size: once; J gene: TRBJ1-6; V gene: TRBV19; D gene: TRBD1; CDR3 protein: CASSTGTANSPLHF; CDR3 DNA: TGTGCCAGTTCAACCGGGACAGCGAATTCACCCCTCCACTTT
clone size: -; J gene: TRBJ2-1; V gene: TRBV19; D gene: TRBD2; CDR3 protein: CASTSSGRPYNEQFF; CDR3 DNA: TGTGCCAGTACCAGTAGCGGGAGGCCCTACAATGAGCAGTTCTTC
clone size: -; J gene: TRBJ1-1; V gene: TRBV5-1; D gene: -; CDR3 protein: CASSLADGEGRAEAFF; CDR3 DNA: TGCGCCAGCAGCTTGGCCGACGGGGAGGGTAGGGCTGAAGCTTTCTTT
clone size: -; J gene: TRBJ1-6; V gene: TRBV6-5; D gene: TRBD1; CDR3 protein: CASSTGTGRNSPLHF; CDR3 DNA: TGTGCCAGCAGTACCGGGACAGGGCGAAATTCACCCCTCCACTTT
clone size: -; J gene: TRBJ2-3; V gene: TRBV2; D gene: TRBD2; CDR3 protein: CASKRLAGGTDTQYF; CDR3 DNA: TGTGCCAGCAAAAGACTAGCGGGAGGGACAGATACGCAGTATTTT
clone size: -; J gene: TRBJ2-2; V gene: TRBV6-2/TRBV6-3; D gene: TRBD2; CDR3 protein: CASSSGTSGRISTGELFF; CDR3 DNA: TGTGCCAGCAGTTCCGGGACTAGCGGGAGAATAAGCACCGGGGAGCTGTTTTTT
clone size: -; J gene: TRBJ2-1; V gene: TRBV7-2; D gene: -; CDR3 protein: CASSLESLINEQFF; CDR3 DNA: TGTGCCAGCAGCTTAGAGTCCCTAATAAATGAGCAGTTCTTC
clone size: -; J gene: TRBJ1-3; V gene: TRBV5-1; D gene: -; CDR3 protein: CASSKTGSGNTIYF; CDR3 DNA: TGCGCCAGCAGCAAGACGGGCTCTGGAAACACCATATATTTT
clone size: -; J gene: TRBJ1-2; V gene: TRBV4-1; D gene: -; CDR3 protein: CASSQDLAGGYGYTF; CDR3 DNA: TGCGCCAGCAGCCAAGATCTTGCCGGGGGCTATGGCTACACCTTC
clone size: -; J gene: TRBJ1-2; V gene: TRBV6-1; D gene: -; CDR3 protein: CASSEMSRAGYTF; CDR3 DNA: TGTGCCAGCAGTGAGATGAGCAGGGCCGGCTACACCTTC
clone size: -; J gene: TRBJ2-3; V gene: TRBV11-3; D gene: -; CDR3 protein: CASSHPDSYTQYF; CDR3 DNA: TGTGCCAGCAGCCACCCAGACTCGTATACGCAGTATTTT
clone size: -; J gene: TRBJ2-5; V gene: TRBV4-1; D gene: TRBD1; CDR3 protein: CASSQDGTGGKETQYF; CDR3 DNA: TGCGCCAGCAGCCAAGATGGGACAGGGGGCAAAGAGACCCAGTACTTC
clone size: -; J gene: TRBJ2-3; V gene: TRBV7-8; D gene: -; CDR3 protein: CASRLDPGHRDTQYF; CDR3 DNA: TGTGCCAGCAGGCTTGACCCGGGACACCGAGATACGCAGTATTTT